Listed below are T cell receptor beta chains from one sample, sequenced in a study of blood T cell repertoires in COVID-19. Produced via immunoSEQ multiplex PCR; TCRdb's table is partial and in-frame only. The sample yields 140,000 or so clones, 85% seen once. The material sequenced was peripheral blood. Source of these receptors: a man aged 50 to 59 with acute or convalescent COVID-19. Each CDR3 is given with its conserved first and last residue. The D gene is left open where the match is weak. Size values are once, few and many counts, or a class for expanded clones, and some rows have none.

v_call: TRBV27
clone_size: .
d_call: TRBD2
j_call: TRBJ2-1
cdr3_aa: CASSITLAGGPYNEQFF
cdr3_nt: TGTGCCAGCAGTATAACTTTAGCGGGGGGGCCGTACAATGAGCAGTTCTTC

v_call: TRBV6-5
clone_size: .
d_call: .
j_call: TRBJ1-5
cdr3_aa: CASSYSRGSNQPQHF
cdr3_nt: TGTGCCAGCAGCTACTCAAGGGGCAGCAATCAGCCCCAGCATTTT

v_call: TRBV28
clone_size: .
d_call: TRBD1
j_call: TRBJ2-5
cdr3_aa: CASSPTGGGHRETQYF
cdr3_nt: TGTGCCAGCAGTCCGACAGGGGGCGGCCACCGGGAGACCCAGTACTTC

v_call: TRBV5-5
clone_size: .
d_call: .
j_call: TRBJ1-5
cdr3_aa: CASSLAGVGQPQHF
cdr3_nt: TGTGCCAGCAGCCTCGCGGGTGTGGGTCAGCCCCAGCATTTT

v_call: TRBV27
clone_size: .
d_call: .
j_call: TRBJ2-1
cdr3_aa: CASSFVLSDEQFF
cdr3_nt: TGTGCCAGCAGTTTTGTTTTGAGCGATGAGCAGTTCTTC

v_call: TRBV7-3
clone_size: .
d_call: TRBD2
j_call: TRBJ2-7
cdr3_aa: CASSLTSGGSYEQYF
cdr3_nt: TGTGCCAGCAGCTTAACCAGCGGGGGATCCTACGAGCAGTACTTC

v_call: TRBV5-4
clone_size: .
d_call: .
j_call: TRBJ1-3
cdr3_aa: CASSSGTMFGNTIYF
cdr3_nt: TGTGCCAGCAGTTCCGGGACTATGTTCGGAAACACCATATATTTT

v_call: TRBV3-1/TRBV3-2
clone_size: .
d_call: .
j_call: TRBJ2-2
cdr3_aa: CASSQDLQRGATGELFF
cdr3_nt: TGTGCCAGCAGCCAAGATCTTCAACGGGGGGCCACCGGGGAGCTGTTTTTT

v_call: TRBV27
clone_size: .
d_call: .
j_call: TRBJ2-7
cdr3_aa: CASSFGPSYEQYF
cdr3_nt: TGTGCCAGCAGTTTCGGTCCGTCCTACGAGCAGTACTTC

v_call: TRBV7-8
clone_size: once
d_call: TRBD2
j_call: TRBJ2-7
cdr3_aa: CASSPRVASGVYEQYF
cdr3_nt: TGTGCCAGCAGCCCCCGGGTGGCTAGCGGGGTGTACGAGCAGTACTTC

v_call: TRBV11-3
clone_size: .
d_call: TRBD1
j_call: TRBJ1-3
cdr3_aa: CASSVRQGYGNTIYF
cdr3_nt: TGTGCCAGCAGCGTAAGACAGGGCTATGGAAACACCATATATTTT

v_call: TRBV28
clone_size: .
d_call: TRBD1
j_call: TRBJ2-3
cdr3_aa: CASSSQGQGGTDTQYF
cdr3_nt: TGTGCCAGCAGTTCCCAAGGACAGGGAGGTACAGATACGCAGTATTTT

v_call: TRBV12-3/TRBV12-4
clone_size: .
d_call: TRBD2
j_call: TRBJ2-3
cdr3_aa: CASSGLATDTQYF
cdr3_nt: TGTGCCAGCAGCGGACTAGCGACAGATACGCAGTATTTT

v_call: TRBV6-6
clone_size: .
d_call: TRBD2
j_call: TRBJ2-7
cdr3_aa: CASTESGVGYEQYF
cdr3_nt: TGTGCCAGCACCGAGAGCGGGGTTGGCTACGAGCAGTACTTC

v_call: TRBV5-1
clone_size: .
d_call: TRBD1
j_call: TRBJ1-6
cdr3_aa: CASSTRQGTISPLHF
cdr3_nt: TGCGCCAGCAGCACCCGACAGGGGACTATTTCACCCCTCCACTTT

v_call: TRBV5-5
clone_size: .
d_call: TRBD1
j_call: TRBJ1-1
cdr3_aa: CASSPGTGILEAFF
cdr3_nt: TGTGCCAGCAGCCCCGGGACAGGCATTCTTGAAGCTTTCTTT

v_call: TRBV24-1
clone_size: .
d_call: TRBD2
j_call: TRBJ2-7
cdr3_aa: CATSDSGTSGMLHEQYF
cdr3_nt: TGTGCCACCAGTGATTCCGGGACTAGCGGGATGCTCCACGAGCAGTACTTC

v_call: TRBV6-1
clone_size: .
d_call: .
j_call: TRBJ1-2
cdr3_aa: CASSEHPSRAGYGYTF
cdr3_nt: TGTGCCAGCAGTGAACACCCCAGCAGGGCCGGGTATGGCTACACCTTC

v_call: TRBV29-1
clone_size: once
d_call: .
j_call: TRBJ2-7
cdr3_aa: CSVVAYEQYF
cdr3_nt: TGCAGCGTTGTAGCCTACGAGCAGTACTTC

v_call: TRBV7-2
clone_size: .
d_call: .
j_call: TRBJ1-6
cdr3_aa: CASSLRRVETRRRNSPLHF
cdr3_nt: TGTGCCAGCAGCTTACGCCGTGTAGAAACTCGCCGCCGGAATTCACCCCTCCACTTT

v_call: TRBV18
clone_size: few
d_call: .
j_call: TRBJ1-2
cdr3_aa: CASSQGDRNYGYTF
cdr3_nt: TGTGCCAGCTCACAGGGCGACAGGAACTATGGCTACACCTTC

v_call: TRBV30
clone_size: .
d_call: TRBD1
j_call: TRBJ1-1
cdr3_aa: CAWSAVTGFRAFF
cdr3_nt: TGTGCCTGGAGTGCGGTGACAGGGTTCCGAGCTTTCTTT

v_call: TRBV3-1/TRBV3-2
clone_size: .
d_call: .
j_call: TRBJ2-3
cdr3_aa: CASSQDDSTDTQYF
cdr3_nt: TGTGCCAGCAGCCAAGACGACTCAACAGATACGCAGTATTTT

v_call: TRBV7-9
clone_size: .
d_call: .
j_call: TRBJ2-3
cdr3_aa: CASSFGAADTQYF
cdr3_nt: TGTGCCAGCAGCTTTGGGGCGGCAGATACGCAGTATTTT

v_call: TRBV11-2
clone_size: .
d_call: .
j_call: TRBJ1-2
cdr3_aa: CASSPQTENYGYTF
cdr3_nt: TGTGCCAGCAGCCCACAGACAGAAAACTATGGCTACACCTTC

v_call: TRBV5-1
clone_size: .
d_call: .
j_call: TRBJ2-7
cdr3_aa: CASSREYEQYF
cdr3_nt: TGCGCCAGCAGCAGGGAGTACGAGCAGTACTTC

v_call: TRBV3-1/TRBV3-2
clone_size: .
d_call: .
j_call: TRBJ2-7
cdr3_aa: CASSLSGGPDEQYF
cdr3_nt: TGTGCCAGCAGCCTATCGGGGGGCCCTGACGAGCAGTACTTC

v_call: TRBV3-1/TRBV3-2
clone_size: .
d_call: TRBD2
j_call: TRBJ2-3
cdr3_aa: CASSRSGGAPDTQYF
cdr3_nt: TGTGCCAGCAGCCGGAGCGGGGGGGCTCCAGATACGCAGTATTTT

v_call: TRBV11-2
clone_size: .
d_call: TRBD1
j_call: TRBJ2-7
cdr3_aa: CASSGTGGWEQYF
cdr3_nt: TGTGCCAGCAGCGGTACAGGGGGCTGGGAGCAGTACTTC

v_call: TRBV6-5
clone_size: .
d_call: .
j_call: TRBJ2-7
cdr3_aa: CASSFSGSYEQYF
cdr3_nt: TGTGCCAGCAGCTTCAGCGGATCCTACGAGCAGTACTTC

v_call: TRBV9
clone_size: .
d_call: TRBD2
j_call: TRBJ2-2
cdr3_aa: CASSVAAGAHTGELFF
cdr3_nt: TGTGCCAGCAGCGTCGCAGCGGGGGCCCACACCGGGGAGCTGTTTTTT

v_call: TRBV30
clone_size: .
d_call: TRBD2
j_call: TRBJ2-1
cdr3_aa: CAWIPGLAGGTTYNEQFF
cdr3_nt: TGTGCCTGGATCCCGGGACTAGCGGGGGGTACTACCTACAATGAGCAGTTCTTC

v_call: TRBV6-5
clone_size: .
d_call: .
j_call: TRBJ2-2
cdr3_aa: CASRIRDTYTGELFF
cdr3_nt: TGTGCCAGCAGAATACGGGACACATACACCGGGGAGCTGTTTTTT

v_call: TRBV19
clone_size: .
d_call: .
j_call: TRBJ2-2
cdr3_aa: CASSIYSSPNTGELFF
cdr3_nt: TGTGCCAGTAGTATTTACAGCAGCCCGAACACCGGGGAGCTGTTTTTT